The rows below give T cell receptor beta chains drawn from one sample of a study of T-cell reconstitution after alpha-beta-depleted transplantation in children. TCRdb used MiXCR to reprocess the PCR reads, holding one entry per CDR3 protein. The sample carries some 300,000 distinct CDR3 sequences, about a tenth recorded once. Sequencing used PBMCs from the stem cell graft donor, obtained from the stem cell graft. The origin of the receptors is a human donor who donated a stem cell graft to a child with acute lymphoblastic leukemia. Both conserved end residues are part of each CDR3. A D gene is named only where the DNA matches it firmly. Expanded clones get a size class; other rows say once, few or many, or leave the size out.

abundance: few
v_gene: TRBV3-1
d_gene: NA
j_gene: TRBJ2-3
CDR3nt: TGTGCCAGCAGCCAAGACGGATCTTACACAGATACGCAGTATTTT
CDR3aa: CASSQDGSYTDTQYF

abundance: few
v_gene: TRBV20-1
d_gene: NA
j_gene: TRBJ1-1
CDR3nt: TGCAGTGCTGGGGGGGGCATGAACACTGAAGCTTTCTTT
CDR3aa: CSAGGGMNTEAFF

abundance: few
v_gene: TRBV4-1
d_gene: TRBD2
j_gene: TRBJ2-3
CDR3nt: TGCGCCAGCAGCCAAAGGCCGGGACTAGCAACAGATACGCAGTATTTT
CDR3aa: CASSQRPGLATDTQYF

abundance: many
v_gene: TRBV20-1
d_gene: NA
j_gene: TRBJ1-1
CDR3nt: TGCAGTGGCAACACTGAAGCTTTCTTT
CDR3aa: CSGNTEAFF

abundance: NA
v_gene: TRBV10-3
d_gene: NA
j_gene: TRBJ1-6
CDR3nt: TGTGCCATCAGTCCGGGACAAGCTAATTCACCCCTCCACTTT
CDR3aa: CAISPGQANSPLHF

abundance: many
v_gene: TRBV15
d_gene: NA
j_gene: TRBJ2-1
CDR3nt: TGTGCCACCAGCCCGGGGGGGACAGGCTACAATGAGCAGTTCTTC
CDR3aa: CATSPGGTGYNEQFF

abundance: many
v_gene: TRBV6-2/TRBV6-3
d_gene: TRBD1
j_gene: TRBJ2-1
CDR3nt: TGTGCCAGCAGTCGACAGGGGGCCCCATACAATGAGCAGTTCTTC
CDR3aa: CASSRQGAPYNEQFF

abundance: NA
v_gene: TRBV29-1
d_gene: NA
j_gene: TRBJ2-1
CDR3nt: TGCAGCGTAAAACCGGATCCGGAGCAGTTCTTC
CDR3aa: CSVKPDPEQFF

abundance: few
v_gene: TRBV19
d_gene: TRBD1
j_gene: TRBJ2-7
CDR3nt: TGTGCCAGTAGTAACAGACAGGGCTACGAGCAGTACTTC
CDR3aa: CASSNRQGYEQYF

abundance: few
v_gene: TRBV12-3/TRBV12-4
d_gene: TRBD2
j_gene: TRBJ2-5
CDR3nt: TGTGCCAGCACCTTGCGGGGTCTAGCGGGAGGGCCTGGGACCCAGTACTTC
CDR3aa: CASTLRGLAGGPGTQYF

abundance: many
v_gene: TRBV5-1
d_gene: NA
j_gene: TRBJ2-5
CDR3nt: TGCGCCAGCAGCTCCCAAGAGACCCAGTACTTC
CDR3aa: CASSSQETQYF

abundance: many
v_gene: TRBV7-8
d_gene: TRBD1
j_gene: TRBJ1-2
CDR3nt: TGTGCCAGCAGCCTGGACAGGGGGCAGGGCTACACCTTC
CDR3aa: CASSLDRGQGYTF

abundance: few
v_gene: TRBV10-3
d_gene: TRBD1
j_gene: TRBJ2-2
CDR3nt: TGTGCCATCACGGACAAGACAGGGGGAAACACCGGGGAGCTGTTTTTT
CDR3aa: CAITDKTGGNTGELFF

abundance: NA
v_gene: TRBV6-2/TRBV6-3
d_gene: TRBD2
j_gene: TRBJ2-5
CDR3nt: TGTGCCAGCAGTTACCAGTCTTCTAGTCTAGCGGGAGGGAAAGAGACCCAGTACTTC
CDR3aa: CASSYQSSSLAGGKETQYF

abundance: NA
v_gene: TRBV20-1
d_gene: NA
j_gene: TRBJ2-5
CDR3nt: TGCAGTGCTAGACAAGAGACCCAGTACTTC
CDR3aa: CSARQETQYF

abundance: few
v_gene: TRBV7-3
d_gene: TRBD2
j_gene: TRBJ2-7
CDR3nt: TGTGCCAGCAGCCCGGACGGGGGGGAAGGCCCCTACGAGCAGTACTTC
CDR3aa: CASSPDGGEGPYEQYF

abundance: NA
v_gene: TRBV20-1
d_gene: TRBD2
j_gene: TRBJ2-2
CDR3nt: TGCAGTGCTGGGCCGGGACTAGCGCAATACACCGGGGAGCTGTTTTTT
CDR3aa: CSAGPGLAQYTGELFF

abundance: NA
v_gene: TRBV29-1
d_gene: TRBD2
j_gene: TRBJ2-5
CDR3nt: TGCAGCGTTGAGGGGTTGGTGGCTAGCGGGAGTCTAGAGACCCAGTACTTC
CDR3aa: CSVEGLVASGSLETQYF

abundance: NA
v_gene: TRBV5-1
d_gene: NA
j_gene: TRBJ1-5
CDR3nt: TGCGCCAGCAGTCGGGACAACAATCAGCCCCAGCATTTT
CDR3aa: CASSRDNNQPQHF

abundance: few
v_gene: TRBV7-9
d_gene: TRBD2
j_gene: TRBJ2-1
CDR3nt: TGTGCCAGCAGCACACTAGCGGCGGCCTACAATGAGCAGTTCTTC
CDR3aa: CASSTLAAAYNEQFF

abundance: few
v_gene: TRBV2
d_gene: NA
j_gene: TRBJ1-5
CDR3nt: TGTGCCAGCAGTGAAGGGCGGAGCAATCAGCCCCAGCATTTT
CDR3aa: CASSEGRSNQPQHF

abundance: few
v_gene: TRBV7-2
d_gene: TRBD1
j_gene: TRBJ1-3
CDR3nt: TGTGCCAGCAGCTTACTCGGGACAGCTGGAAACACCATATATTTT
CDR3aa: CASSLLGTAGNTIYF

abundance: few
v_gene: TRBV19
d_gene: NA
j_gene: TRBJ1-5
CDR3nt: TGTGCCAGTAGTATCGAAAGGGTGGATCAGCCCCAGCATTTT
CDR3aa: CASSIERVDQPQHF

abundance: few
v_gene: TRBV7-8
d_gene: NA
j_gene: TRBJ1-5
CDR3nt: TGTGCCAGCAGCTTAGCGGGCAGATATAGCAATCAGCCCCAGCATTTT
CDR3aa: CASSLAGRYSNQPQHF

abundance: NA
v_gene: TRBV12-3/TRBV12-4
d_gene: NA
j_gene: TRBJ2-3
CDR3nt: TGTGCCAGCAGTTTAGTTCCGTCAGATACGCAGTATTTT
CDR3aa: CASSLVPSDTQYF

abundance: few
v_gene: TRBV20-1
d_gene: TRBD2
j_gene: TRBJ2-7
CDR3nt: TGCAGTGCTACAGGATCCGGGACTAGGTTGAACGAGCAGTACTTC
CDR3aa: CSATGSGTRLNEQYF

abundance: NA
v_gene: TRBV20-1
d_gene: TRBD2
j_gene: TRBJ2-3
CDR3nt: TGCAGTGCCCCCCCGGGGAGCGGGAGGGCAGATACGCAGTATTTT
CDR3aa: CSAPPGSGRADTQYF

abundance: few
v_gene: TRBV4-1
d_gene: NA
j_gene: TRBJ2-4
CDR3nt: TGCGCCAGCAGCCAAGGTCCGGGGGCCGGACCCCAAAACATTCAGTACTTC
CDR3aa: CASSQGPGAGPQNIQYF

abundance: few
v_gene: TRBV12-3/TRBV12-4
d_gene: NA
j_gene: TRBJ2-5
CDR3nt: TGTGCCAGCAGTCGATATCCACCAGGGGTGGAGACCCAGTACTTC
CDR3aa: CASSRYPPGVETQYF

abundance: many
v_gene: TRBV27
d_gene: NA
j_gene: TRBJ2-3
CDR3nt: TGTGCCAGCAGCACCACAGATACGCAGTATTTT
CDR3aa: CASSTTDTQYF

abundance: many
v_gene: TRBV7-9
d_gene: TRBD2
j_gene: TRBJ2-5
CDR3nt: TGTGCCAGCAGCTTTGGCGCTCTAGCGGGAGGTGGTGAGACCCAGTACTTC
CDR3aa: CASSFGALAGGGETQYF

abundance: few
v_gene: TRBV7-8
d_gene: NA
j_gene: TRBJ2-3
CDR3nt: TGTGCCAGCAGCTTAGTTACAAAGGGGGTGATTCCCACAGATACGCAGTATTTT
CDR3aa: CASSLVTKGVIPTDTQYF

abundance: NA
v_gene: TRBV9
d_gene: TRBD1
j_gene: TRBJ2-3
CDR3nt: TGTGCCAGCAGCGTAGGGACAGGGCAAAGGGATACGCAGTATTTT
CDR3aa: CASSVGTGQRDTQYF

abundance: many
v_gene: TRBV7-2
d_gene: TRBD1
j_gene: TRBJ1-5
CDR3nt: TGTGCCAGCAGCGACGGGGACAGTTCAAATCAGCCCCAGCATTTT
CDR3aa: CASSDGDSSNQPQHF

abundance: NA
v_gene: TRBV7-8
d_gene: NA
j_gene: TRBJ2-7
CDR3nt: TGTGCCAGCAGCTTAGCGCCGTTACCGAGCTCCTACGAGCAGTACTTC
CDR3aa: CASSLAPLPSSYEQYF

abundance: many
v_gene: TRBV7-2
d_gene: NA
j_gene: TRBJ2-7
CDR3nt: TGTGCCAGCAGCTTAGTGGCCTTCCCTTCCTACGAGCAGTACTTC
CDR3aa: CASSLVAFPSYEQYF

abundance: NA
v_gene: TRBV23-1
d_gene: TRBD1
j_gene: TRBJ1-4
CDR3nt: TGCGCCAGCAGCCGGACCGGAGGACAGGGAAGCGAAAAACTGTTTTTT
CDR3aa: CASSRTGGQGSEKLFF

abundance: few
v_gene: TRBV6-4
d_gene: TRBD2
j_gene: TRBJ2-5
CDR3nt: TGTGCCAGCAGTGACTCCGCGGGAGTAGAGACCCAGTACTTC
CDR3aa: CASSDSAGVETQYF

abundance: NA
v_gene: TRBV7-3
d_gene: NA
j_gene: TRBJ2-6
CDR3nt: TGTGCCAGCAGCGGGGACCACTACAACGTCCTGACTTTC
CDR3aa: CASSGDHYNVLTF

abundance: NA
v_gene: TRBV18
d_gene: TRBD1
j_gene: TRBJ1-3
CDR3nt: TGTGCCAGCTCACGGGACAGGGTCGCAAACACCATATATTTT
CDR3aa: CASSRDRVANTIYF